These T cell receptor beta chains were read from a single sample in a study of blood T cells in healthy people across ages. One entry per CDR3 protein, called by TCRdb with MiXCR from the 5' RACE reads. This table has around 1.7 million distinct CDR3 sequences, under 30% appearing once. The specimen sequenced was blood. These receptors were collected from a woman in her 30s in good health. Each CDR3 is given with its conserved first and last residue. The D gene is left open where the match is weak. Clone size, where shown, is once, few, many, or a class for clones that have expanded.

CDR3 length | D gene | J gene | clone size | V gene | CDR3 DNA | CDR3 protein
14 | . | TRBJ1-1 | . | TRBV7-2 | TGTGCCAGCAGCTTAGCGATCCCCAACACTGAAGCTTTCTTT | CASSLAIPNTEAFF
14 | . | TRBJ2-1 | . | TRBV5-1 | TGCGCCAGCAGGTCGGAGGGCGGGTACAATGAGCAGTTCTTC | CASRSEGGYNEQFF
17 | . | TRBJ2-2 | . | TRBV9 | TGTGCCAGCAGCGACAGTATGGGGGGCGGTGGGACCGGGGAGCTGTTTTTT | CASSDSMGGGGTGELFF
15 | . | TRBJ1-4 | . | TRBV20-1 | TGCAGTGCTAGCACCCCGGGTTTCTTGGGCGAAAAACTGTTTTTT | CSASTPGFLGEKLFF
16 | . | TRBJ1-5 | few | TRBV27 | TGTGCCAGCAGTTTAAGGCAGGGCAGGGGCAATCAGCCCCAGCATTTT | CASSLRQGRGNQPQHF
12 | . | TRBJ1-2 | . | TRBV30 | TGTGCCTGGAGTGTTTCCAGCTATGGCTACACCTTC | CAWSVSSYGYTF
13 | . | TRBJ2-3 | . | TRBV20-1 | TGCAGTGCTAGAGATAATGCGCCCGGTTCGCAGTATTTT | CSARDNAPGSQYF
13 | . | TRBJ2-1 | many | TRBV29-1 | TGCAGCGTTGATATTACAGCTTACAATGAGCAGTTCTTC | CSVDITAYNEQFF
14 | . | TRBJ2-1 | many | TRBV5-1 | TGCGCCAGCAGCTTACGAGCCCGGGGAGATGAGCAGTTCTTC | CASSLRARGDEQFF
19 | TRBD2 | TRBJ2-1 | . | TRBV2 | TGTGCCAGCAGTGAACGATCCAGCGGGGGGACAAACTCCTACAATGAGCAGTTCTTC | CASSERSSGGTNSYNEQFF
14 | TRBD1 | TRBJ2-1 | . | TRBV12-5 | TGTGCTAGTGCGAAGGGACAGGCCAACAATGAGCAGTTCTTC | CASAKGQANNEQFF
14 | . | TRBJ1-2 | . | TRBV12-3/TRBV12-4 | TGTGCCAGCAGTTTCGGCAGGGCAAGCTATGGCTACACCTTC | CASSFGRASYGYTF
13 | TRBD2 | TRBJ2-5 | . | TRBV29-1 | TGCAGCTCGACTGGGGGGGTCCAAGAGACCCAGGACTTC | CSSTGGVQETQDF
13 | . | TRBJ1-1 | . | TRBV19 | TGTGCCAGTACCATGGGAGGGCATACTGAAGCTTTCTTT | CASTMGGHTEAFF
14 | . | TRBJ2-1 | few | TRBV7-6 | TGTGCCAGCAGCGTTGGGGGGATCGGAAATGAGCAGTTCTTC | CASSVGGIGNEQFF
16 | . | TRBJ1-4 | . | TRBV20-1 | TGCAGTGCTATGGGGGGGACGGACCAAACTAATGAAAAACTGTTTTTT | CSAMGGTDQTNEKLFF
13 | . | TRBJ1-2 | . | TRBV6-6 | TGTGCCAGCAGTACCCGGACCCGAGAAGTATACACCTTC | CASSTRTREVYTF
15 | TRBD1 | TRBJ1-2 | few | TRBV7-2 | TGTGCCAGCAGCCCACGAGGGGGCAGAGACGGGGGCTACACCTTC | CASSPRGGRDGGYTF
14 | . | TRBJ1-5 | . | TRBV7-2 | TGTGCCAGCAGCCCGGACGCGGGAAATCAGCCCCAGCATTTT | CASSPDAGNQPQHF
13 | . | TRBJ1-1 | few | TRBV7-2 | TGTGCCAGCAGCCGAGTCTCAAACACTGAAGCTTTCTTT | CASSRVSNTEAFF
14 | . | TRBJ1-1 | . | TRBV10-3 | TGTGCCATCAGCGATCCAGACAGGAACACTGAAGCTTTCTTT | CAISDPDRNTEAFF
13 | TRBD2 | TRBJ2-5 | . | TRBV27 | TGTGCCAGCAGTCAGGTAGCGGGGGAGGACCAGTACTTC | CASSQVAGEDQYF
15 | . | TRBJ2-7 | . | TRBV13 | TGTGCCAGCGGTATCGAGTCGGATGGCTACAATGAGCAGTACTTC | CASGIESDGYNEQYF
13 | . | TRBJ1-5 | few | TRBV6-6 | TGTGCCAGCAACAACGGGGGGTATCAGCCCCAGCATTTT | CASNNGGYQPQHF
16 | TRBD2 | TRBJ2-3 | many | TRBV20-1 | TGCAGTGCTAGACTAGCGGGGAGTGCTAGCACAGATACGCAGTATTTT | CSARLAGSASTDTQYF
14 | . | TRBJ1-1 | once | TRBV5-1 | TGCGCCAGCAGCTTGGACGGGGTGGGGACTGAAGCTTTCTTT | CASSLDGVGTEAFF
14 | TRBD2 | TRBJ2-5 | few | TRBV2 | TGTGCCAGCACTTTTCGGGAGGGCCGGGAGACCCAGTACTTC | CASTFREGRETQYF
14 | TRBD1 | TRBJ1-6 | few | TRBV20-1 | TGCAGTGCTGCGGACAGGGGGGATAATTCACCCCTCCACTTT | CSAADRGDNSPLHF
14 | . | TRBJ1-1 | . | TRBV9 | TGTGCCAGCAGCGTAGTCGGGGTGAACACTGAAGCTTTCTTT | CASSVVGVNTEAFF
18 | . | TRBJ2-2 | . | TRBV7-2 | TGTGCCAGCAGATACCGCATGGGTGGAGCGGCAAACACCGGGGAGCTGTTTTTT | CASRYRMGGAANTGELFF
15 | TRBD2 | TRBJ2-7 | . | TRBV5-1 | TGCGCCGGCAGCCTGCGGATGAGCGGGGGCTACGAGCAGTACTTC | CAGSLRMSGGYEQYF
15 | . | TRBJ2-7 | few | TRBV2 | TGTGCCAGCAGTGAAAACAGGGCGAACTCCTACGAGCAGTACTTC | CASSENRANSYEQYF
12 | . | TRBJ2-5 | few | TRBV15 | TGTGCCGCCAGCAGGGACTCGGAGACCCAGTACTTC | CAASRDSETQYF
12 | . | TRBJ1-1 | few | TRBV12-3/TRBV12-4 | TGTGCCAGCAGTCTGACGGAGGGGGGAGCTTTCTTT | CASSLTEGGAFF
14 | . | TRBJ2-3 | few | TRBV29-1 | TGCAGCGTGGCGATGGCGGGGATTTCAGATACGCAGTATTTT | CSVAMAGISDTQYF
13 | . | TRBJ2-3 | few | TRBV29-1 | TGCAGCGTTGGACTAGAGTTCACAGATACGCAGTATTTT | CSVGLEFTDTQYF
16 | TRBD1 | TRBJ1-4 | few | TRBV29-1 | TGCAGCGTTGGAGGATCCCGGGGGACAGGGGGTGAAAAACTGTTTTTT | CSVGGSRGTGGEKLFF
18 | TRBD2 | TRBJ2-5 | . | TRBV7-7 | TGTGCCAGCAGCGCTCCATCCCTGACTAGCGGGAGAGGAGAGACCCAGTACTTC | CASSAPSLTSGRGETQYF
13 | . | TRBJ2-7 | . | TRBV20-1 | TGCAGTGCTACGTGGGGGACCCGCTACGAGCAGTACTTC | CSATWGTRYEQYF
14 | . | TRBJ1-4 | . | TRBV6-6 | TGTGCCAGCAGTTATCAGGGCGGTGGTGAAAAACTGTTTTTT | CASSYQGGGEKLFF
19 | . | TRBJ1-1 | . | TRBV5-4 | TGTGCCAGCAGCTTCGTCACTTTCGGACAGAGGACTTTGAACACTGAAGCTTTCTTT | CASSFVTFGQRTLNTEAFF
17 | . | TRBJ1-5 | once | TRBV3-1 | TGTGCCAGCAGCCACCCGACAGTCGATGAGAGCAATCAGCCCCAGCATTTT | CASSHPTVDESNQPQHF
15 | TRBD1 | TRBJ1-2 | few | TRBV5-5 | TGTGCCAGCAGCCTGACGCAGGGACAGGGTTATGGCTACACCTTC | CASSLTQGQGYGYTF
12 | . | TRBJ1-4 | . | TRBV6-1 | TGTGCCAGCAGTGCAGGGCGTGAAAAACTGTTTTTT | CASSAGREKLFF
14 | . | TRBJ2-3 | few | TRBV5-1 | TGCGCCAGCAGCTTGGAACCTCCCGTAGATACGCAGTATTTT | CASSLEPPVDTQYF
12 | . | TRBJ2-5 | many | TRBV29-1 | TGCAGCGTTGAATTACAGCAAGAGACCCAGTACTTC | CSVELQQETQYF
15 | . | TRBJ1-4 | few | TRBV6-5 | TGTGCCAGCAGTTACGAACGGCGGGCCGGGCGGGAACTGTTTTTT | CASSYERRAGRELFF
14 | TRBD2 | TRBJ2-5 | few | TRBV13 | TGTGCCAGCAGCCCGGGGGGATATGGGGAGACCCAGTACTTC | CASSPGGYGETQYF
15 | . | TRBJ2-3 | few | TRBV12-3/TRBV12-4 | TGTGCCAGCAGTTTAACGCGGCAGGGGCGAGATACGCAGTATTTT | CASSLTRQGRDTQYF
16 | . | TRBJ1-2 | . | TRBV11-2 | TGTGCCAGCAGCCCCCTGTCGGGGAGGCCGGGCTATGGCTACACCTTC | CASSPLSGRPGYGYTF
13 | TRBD1 | TRBJ2-5 | few | TRBV27 | TGTGCCAGCAGTCAGGGGGCCCCAGAGACCCAGTACTTC | CASSQGAPETQYF